Each of the 15 T cell receptor beta chains below was sequenced from the same sample in a study of graft-versus-host responses after intestinal transplantation. The table came from immunoSEQ multiplex PCR; TCRdb's copy has only in-frame clones and leaves some out. The sample lists some 46,000 clones; around 93% were seen once. Sequenced material: PBMCs, taken more than 750 days after a first intestinal transplant, on the day of a second. These receptors all come from a human patient who received an intestinal transplant, so some T cells may come from the graft donor.

The V gene is TRBV5-1, the J gene TRBJ2-1; TRBD2 aligns across 14 bases. CDR3 size: 18 residues. Germline V gives CDR1 SGHRS, CDR2 YFSETQ. The V and J ends lost 4 bases and 16 bases, in that order; junction bases with no gene match: 22. In DNA form, the CDR3 reads TGCGCCAGCAGCGGGACAGGGGGTATCCCGGGACTAGCGGGAGTCCTTTTCTTC. It yields the protein CASSGTGGIPGLAGVLFF. Full variable domain (outside the CDR3, taken from reference TRBV5-1 and TRBJ2-1): KAGVTQTPRYLIKTRGQQVTLSCSPISGHRSVSWYQQTPGQGLQFLFEYFSETQRNKGNFPGRFSGRQFSNSRSEMNVSTLELGDSALYLCASSGTGGIPGLAGVLFFGPGTRLTVL.

This clone has only a few counts. The chain joins TRBV7-3 to TRBJ1-1; 8 nucleotides agree with TRBD1. CDR3 length equals 13 residues. V was clipped by 5 bases and J by 3 bases; unmatched bases: 2. The V gene's germline CDR1 is SGHTA and CDR2 FQGTGA. The CDR3 sequence is CASSDRGDTEAFF. CDR3 DNA: TGTGCCAGCAGCGACAGGGGCGACACTGAAGCTTTCTTT.

The chain carries TRBV29-1 and TRBJ1-3; perhaps TRBD1 as D (6 bases). The CDR3 is 14 residues long. Germline CDR1 and CDR2: SQVTM and ANQGSEA. With 6 bases removed from V and 1 base from J, the gap between germline ends came to 13 bases. The CDR3 DNA reads TGCAGCGTCAAGGGGGGCGCTTCTGGAAACACCATATATTTT. Its translation: CSVKGGASGNTIYF.

V usage is TRBV18 and J usage is TRBJ1-4, with a tentative D call TRBD1 (5 bases). CDR1 and CDR2 from the germline V gene are KGHSH and LQKENI. This CDR3 has 14 residues. Trimming took 3 bases from V and 7 from J, leaving 12 bases between them. The CDR3 loop reads CASSPGGVGEKLFF. Here the CDR3 DNA reads TGTGCCAGCTCACCGGGAGGGGTGGGTGAAAAACTGTTTTTT.

This chain connects TRBV9 to TRBJ2-2; no reliable D call. Trimming cost V 3 bases and J 0 bases, with 3 bases left between them. The germline V gene encodes CDR1 SGDLS and CDR2 YYNGEE. This CDR3 is built from 13 residues. The CDR3 DNA reads as TGTGCCAGCAGCGGGCCGAACACCGGGGAGCTGTTTTTT. Amino acids: CASSGPNTGELFF. Together with reference TRBV9 and TRBJ2-2, the CDR3 gives the full variable domain: DSGVTQTPKHLITATGQRVTLRCSPRSGDLSVYWYQQSLDQGLQFLIQYYNGEERAKGNILERFSAQQFPDLHSELNLSSLELGDSALYFCASSGPNTGELFFGEGSRLTVL.

The gene calls are TRBV9 and TRBJ1-2; TRBD1 agrees at 8 bases. The V segment lost 3 bases and the J segment 6 bases; nucleotides outside the gene matches: 7. Germline V gene data show CDR1 as SGDLS and CDR2 as YYNGEE. The CDR3 runs 14 residues. The CDR3 here is CASSAGQGPHGYTF. The CDR3 DNA reads TGTGCCAGCAGCGCAGGACAGGGACCGCATGGCTACACCTTC.

The chain carries TRBV13 and TRBJ2-2; no firm D call. Per the germline V gene, CDR1 is PRHDT and CDR2 is FYEKMQ (reference sequence). The CDR3 loop spans 12 amino acids. V lost 4 bases and J lost 3, with 3 bases in between. The CDR3 sequence: CASSSDTGELFF. DNA of the CDR3: TGTGCCAGCAGCTCCGACACCGGGGAGCTGTTTTTT.

The chain uses TRBV5-6 and TRBJ1-2, with a weak D call TRBD1 (5 bases). V lost 0 bases to trimming and J lost 4 bases, with 16 bases between them. Germline assignment: CDR1 SGHDT and CDR2 YYEEEE. The CDR3 totals 16 residues. In DNA form, the CDR3 reads TGTGCCAGCAGCTTGGCCGGGACGGAAGAGACCTATGGCTACACCTTC. It translates to CASSLAGTEETYGYTF.

This clone was counted between two and nine times. The chain is built from TRBV7-3 and TRBJ2-3; D is perhaps TRBD1 (6 bases). V was cut by 1 base and J by 5 bases, with 13 bases left in between. Germline V gene sequence: CDR1 SGHTA, CDR2 FQGTGA. The CDR3 covers 15 residues. The CDR3 nucleotides are TGTGCCAGCAGCTTAAATCGTGCCAGGGGAGATACGCAGTATTTT. Amino acids: CASSLNRARGDTQYF.

The rearrangement links TRBV6-5 to TRBJ2-1, with 9 nucleotides matching TRBD2. The CDR3 is 15 amino acids. J was trimmed by 6 bases and V by 3 bases; bases with no gene match: 6. From germline, CDR1 is MNHEY and CDR2 SVGAGI. The CDR3 nucleotides are TGTGCCAGCAGTTATAGGCTAGCGGGGTCCAATGAGCAGTTCTTC. Its protein product is CASSYRLAGSNEQFF.

V gene TRBV5-8 combines with J gene TRBJ2-7; possible D gene TRBD1, 8 bases. The ends were cut back, 4 bases at V and 7 bases at J, with 21 bases in the middle. CDR3 length equals 15 residues. CDR1 and CDR2 from the germline V gene are SGHTS and YDEGEE. The CDR3 region is CASSPGQGPGGEQYF. The CDR3 bases are TGTGCCAGCAGCCCCGGACAGGGCCCGGGAGGAGAGCAGTACTTC.

The J gene is TRBJ2-2, the V gene TRBV5-1; 10 nucleotides line up with TRBD2. The CDR3 extends over 15 amino acids. Trimming took 6 bases from V and 7 from J; bases not matched to a gene: 9. Germline lookup yields CDR1 SGHRS and CDR2 YFSETQ. This chain's CDR3 is CASISSSGSNGELFF. The CDR3 DNA reads as TGCGCCAGCATATCCTCTAGCGGGAGTAACGGGGAGCTGTTTTTT.

The J gene is TRBJ2-1, the V gene TRBV18; D possibly corresponds to TRBD2 (6 bases). Per germline, CDR1 KGHSH and CDR2 LQKENI. The CDR3 has 11 amino acids. Between the trimmed V and J ends, which lost 4 bases and 12 bases, there was a span of 10 bases. Here the CDR3 reads CASSLGLPQFF. Written as DNA, the CDR3 is TGTGCCAGCTCACTTGGACTACCGCAGTTCTTC.

The chain employs TRBV11-3 and TRBJ2-7, with TRBD1 matching 7 bases. The length of the CDR3 is 15 residues. With V trimmed by 5 bases and J by 5 bases, 12 bases remained unmatched. The germline V gene has CDR1 SGHNT and CDR2 YENEEA. CDR3 amino acids: CASSLTDRDVDEQYF. The CDR3 DNA is TGTGCCAGCAGCCTAACAGACAGGGATGTCGACGAGCAGTACTTC.

The V call is TRBV27, the J call TRBJ2-7, with a possible D match to TRBD1 (6 bases). CDR1 is MNHEY and CDR2 is SMNVEV in the germline V gene (reference sequence). The CDR3 loop spans 14 amino acids. The V end was cut by 3 bases, the J end by 5 bases, with 14 bases between. CDR3 residues: CASSFRWGLDEQYF. As DNA, the CDR3 is TGTGCCAGCAGTTTCCGATGGGGGCTGGACGAGCAGTACTTC.